These 21 T cell receptor beta chains were all obtained from the same sample, sequenced in a study of T-cell memory formation after mild COVID-19. From the 5' RACE reads, TCRdb called clonotypes with MiXCR, one entry per CDR3 protein. The sample has 350,000 or so distinct CDR3 sequences, roughly 13% seen once. The sample comprised PBMCs or a T cell subset sorted from them (not recorded which). These receptors all stem from a man aged 18 to 30 who had mild COVID-19 (a few samples of this study predate the infection). Cell type and time point are not known.

This clonotype has just a few counts. The rearrangement joins TRBV4-1 to TRBJ1-1, with a weak D call TRBD1 (6 bases). Germline CDR1 reads MGHRA; CDR2 reads YSYEKL. CDR3 length equals 12 residues. V was clipped by 3 bases and J by 11 bases, with 13 bases between them. The CDR3 loop reads CASSHEGVYAFF. CDR3 in DNA: TGCGCCAGCAGCCATGAGGGGGTGTATGCTTTCTTT.

There are a few counts of this clonotype. The chain combines TRBV20-1 with TRBJ2-5; D not certain. The CDR3 is made up of 12 amino acids. The germline V and J ends were trimmed by 4 bases and 2 bases, with 8 bases remaining between them. Germline CDR1 and CDR2: DFQATT and SNEGSKA (reference sequence). For the CDR3, the DNA is TGCAGTGCTACCGTGGGGCAAGAGACCCAGTACTTC. Translated: CSATVGQETQYF.

Many counts were recorded for this clonotype. The V gene is TRBV4-1, the J gene TRBJ2-3; D may be TRBD2 (5 bases). Trimming pared 4 bases from V and 5 bases from J, leaving 16 bases between. CDR3 length equals 15 residues. Per the germline V gene, CDR1 is MGHRA and CDR2 is YSYEKL. CDR3 coding DNA: TGCGCCAGCAGCCTCCCCCCGCGGGCAGAAGATACGCAGTATTTT. Translated, it gives CASSLPPRAEDTQYF.

At least ten counts were recorded for this clonotype. The rearrangement uses TRBV5-1 and TRBJ2-5; weak D call: TRBD1 (6 bases). Germline CDR1 and CDR2: SGHRS and YFSETQ. V was pared by 4 bases and J by 1 base, with 14 bases between. This CDR3 contains 15 residues. The CDR3 loop reads CASSHERGSQETQYF. The CDR3 DNA follows: TGCGCCAGCAGCCACGAGAGGGGGAGCCAAGAGACCCAGTACTTC.

V usage is TRBV11-1 and J usage is TRBJ2-5; TRBD2 matches at 9 bases. There are 16 residues in the CDR3. From germline, CDR1 is SGHAT and CDR2 FQDESV (reference sequence). Trimming at V came to 5 bases and at J to 5 bases, leaving 12 bases not matched to a gene. CDR3 DNA sequence: TGTGCCAGCAGCCCAGGGACTAGCCCCGGAGCGGAGACCCAGTACTTC. This encodes CASSPGTSPGAETQYF.

The V and J genes are TRBV4-2 and TRBJ2-2; TRBD1 matches 8 bases. The V segment lost 4 bases and the J segment 7 bases; nucleotides outside the gene matches: 8. This CDR3 comprises 15 residues. Per the germline V gene, CDR1 is LGHNA and CDR2 is YNFKEQ. Here the CDR3 DNA reads TGTGCCAGCAGCCCTTGGACAGGGACGGGCGGGGAGCTGTTTTTT. Protein sequence: CASSPWTGTGGELFF.

A note on this clonotype: At one end the junction does not follow the germline gene, possibly because of a read error. The V call is TRBV20-1, the J call TRBJ1-1; 10 positions match TRBD1. Germline V lookup: CDR1 DFQATT, CDR2 SNEGSKA (reference sequence). This CDR3 comprises 15 residues. CDR3 DNA: TGCAGTGCTAGTCCCGGGACAGGGGCGAACGCTGAAGCTTTCTTT. Translation: CSASPGTGANAEAFF.

In its sample, this clonotype was seen a few times. The chain combines TRBV20-1 with TRBJ2-1, with D tentatively TRBD2 (6 bases). Germline assignment: CDR1 DFQATT and CDR2 SNEGSKA (reference sequence). This CDR3 has 14 residues. Trimming cost V 3 bases and J 6 bases, with 15 bases left between them. CDR3 DNA sequence: TGCAGTGCTAGTCTAGGAGGGAGCTTCAATGAGCAGTTCTTC. This codes for CSASLGGSFNEQFF.

J is TRBJ2-7 and V is TRBV4-1; TRBD2 is a possible D gene (5 bases). Per germline, CDR1 MGHRA and CDR2 YSYEKL. Trimming removed 6 bases from V and 2 bases from J, with 17 bases in between. CDR3 length: 15 amino acids. The CDR3 DNA sequence: TGCGCCAGCAGGTTGACCCCCACGGGGACCTACGAGCAGTACGTC. This gives the protein CASRLTPTGTYEQYV.

The V gene is TRBV28, the J gene TRBJ2-3; D may be TRBD1 or TRBD2 (5 bases each). The V end was cut by 8 bases, the J end by 4 bases, with 13 bases between. Germline values: CDR1 MDHEN, CDR2 SYDVKM. This CDR3 spans 13 amino acids. CDR3 in amino acids: CASGTAGPDTQYF. CDR3 in DNA: TGTGCCAGCGGGACGGCGGGTCCAGATACGCAGTATTTT.

This clonotype came up a few times. The chain uses TRBV28 and TRBJ1-6; unclear D gene. Germline CDR1 and CDR2: MDHEN and SYDVKM. The CDR3 runs 16 residues. The germline V and J ends were trimmed by 2 bases and 7 bases, with 15 bases remaining between them. The chain's CDR3 is CASSLGDNTGNSPLHF. The CDR3 DNA reads TGTGCCAGCAGTTTAGGAGATAACACTGGGAATTCACCCCTCCACTTT.

This chain uses TRBV19 with TRBJ2-1, with 10 bases aligning to TRBD2. Germline-derived CDR1 and CDR2 are LNHDA and SQIVND (reference sequence). V gave up 7 bases and J gave up 4 bases; unmatched junction bases: 10. The CDR3 runs to 16 residues. The CDR3 region has the DNA TGTGCCAGTACCTTCGCTGCTAGCGGGGGATACAATGAGCAGTTCTTC. Translated: CASTFAASGGYNEQFF.

This clonotype was found many times. This rearrangement joins TRBV7-8 to TRBJ2-3, with 14 positions matching TRBD2. CDR1 and CDR2 from the germline V gene are SGHVS and FQNEAQ. After removal of 5 bases from V and 2 bases from J, the junction contained 6 bases not matched to a gene. The CDR3 is 17 residues long. CDR3 protein: CASSPGTSGGLTDTQYF. DNA of the CDR3: TGTGCCAGCAGCCCGGGGACTAGCGGGGGACTCACAGATACGCAGTATTTT. Using reference TRBV7-8 and TRBJ2-3 for the parts outside the CDR3, the full variable domain is GAGVSQSPRYKVAKRGQDVALRCDPISGHVSLFWYQQALGQGPEFLTYFQNEAQLDKSGLPSDRFFAERPEGSVSTLKIQRTQQEDSAVYLCASSPGTSGGLTDTQYFGPGTRLTVL.

V and J are TRBV7-2 and TRBJ1-2; 8 nucleotides align to TRBD1. V lost 5 bases, J lost 7 bases, and 6 bases stayed unmatched. CDR1 SGHTA and CDR2 FQGNSA come from the germline V gene. The CDR3 sequence is 13 residues long. CDR3 sequence: CASSLWTGTGYTF. The CDR3 region has the DNA TGTGCCAGCAGCCTTTGGACAGGGACTGGCTACACCTTC.

This clonotype was detected a few times. The gene calls are TRBV10-3 and TRBJ1-3, with 8 nucleotides matching TRBD1. The germline gives CDR1 ENHRY, CDR2 SYGVKD. The CDR3 covers 14 residues. J lost 2 bases, V lost 4 bases, and 1 base had no gene match. The CDR3 DNA reads TGTGCCATCAGTGGACAGGGGACTGGAAACACCATATATTTT. Protein sequence: CAISGQGTGNTIYF.

This clonotype showed up many times. The chain employs TRBV6-5 and TRBJ1-5, with D hard to call. CDR3 length: 13 residues. Trimming cost V 8 bases and J 4 bases, with 12 bases left between them. Germline assignment: CDR1 MNHEY and CDR2 SVGAGI. CDR3 region: CASRLEGNQPQHF. DNA for the CDR3: TGTGCCAGCCGTCTAGAAGGAAATCAGCCCCAGCATTTT.

This chain joins TRBV6-5 and TRBJ2-3; 7 bases line up with TRBD1. V shed 0 bases and J 9 bases; nucleotides not matched to a gene: 3. The germline V gene has CDR1 MNHEY and CDR2 SVGAGI. CDR3 size: 13 residues. This CDR3 reads CASSYSGGPTQYF. CDR3 nucleotide sequence: TGTGCCAGCAGTTACTCAGGGGGCCCCACGCAGTATTTT.

J is TRBJ2-1 and V is TRBV12-5, with 12 bases identical to TRBD2. CDR1 and CDR2 (germline): LGHNT, FRNRAP. The CDR3 spans 18 residues. Unmatched junction bases numbered 15, after V lost 4 bases and J lost 8 bases. CDR3 coding DNA: TGTGCTAGTGGTTCCCTCCCGCTAGCGGGGGGGCCCACCCATGAGCAGTTCTTC. It encodes CASGSLPLAGGPTHEQFF. Combining the CDR3 with reference TRBV12-5 and TRBJ2-1 gives the whole variable domain DARVTQTPRHKVTEMGQEVTMRCQPILGHNTVFWYRQTMMQGLELLAYFRNRAPLDDSGMPKDRFSAEMPDATLATLKIQPSEPRDSAVYFCASGSLPLAGGPTHEQFFGPGTRLTVL.

The V gene is TRBV12-3 or TRBV12-4, the J gene TRBJ2-5, with D possibly being TRBD1 or TRBD2 (5 bases each). The CDR3 is 15 residues long. The germline V and J ends were trimmed by 5 bases and 1 base, with 14 bases remaining between them. The CDR3 nucleotides are TGTGCCAGCAGTATCGGGACGGCGTTCCAAGAGACCCAGTACTTC. Its translation: CASSIGTAFQETQYF.

Only a few counts were recorded for this clonotype. The DNA of the CDR3 is TGTGCCAGAGAAGCCAGCCAGACCCAGTACTTC. Protein: CAREASQTQYF. This sequence joins TRBV19 and TRBJ2-5, with unresolved D. The CDR3 runs to 11 residues. Germline CDR1 reads LNHDA; CDR2 reads SQIVND (reference sequence). V gave up 9 bases and J gave up 6 bases, with 11 bases separating them.

This clonotype showed up just a few times. The V and J genes are TRBV10-2 and TRBJ2-3, with 8 bases aligning to TRBD1. CDR1 is WSHSY, CDR2 SAAADI, per germline. There are 14 residues in the CDR3. J gave up 6 bases and V 6 bases, and 8 bases lay outside the gene matches. CDR3 nucleotide sequence: TGCGCCAGCAGGAGCCACGACAGGGGTGATACGCAGTATTTT. It encodes CASRSHDRGDTQYF.